The T cell receptor beta chain under discussion was sequenced for a study of TIL therapy for anti-PD-1-resistant metastatic lung cancer. As for the study in general: Most patients had lung adenocarcinoma; a handful of tumors were EGFR-mutant, two ALK-rearranged; half smoked currently or formerly.

V was trimmed by 8 bases and J by 6 bases, leaving 17 bases between them. The CDR3 runs 13 residues. The germline gives CDR1 MNHEY, CDR2 SVGAGI. Regarding time point: pre-treatment sample, taken before nivolumab and TIL therapy. The tumor samples were excised metastases, mostly pleural nodules or supraclavicular lymph nodes. Sequencing used immunoSEQ v3. Clones were read by immunoSEQ multiplex PCR, and TCRdb kept only the in-frame ones, dropping some. The sample lists 6,500 or so clones; 62% were seen once. The chain recombines TRBV6-5 with TRBJ2-7; a weak D match, TRBD1 (6 bases). The sequences come from tumor tissue, collected at baseline. The TCR sequence derives from a person aged 25-85 years with non-small cell lung cancer. In nucleotides, the CDR3 is TGTGCCAGCTCGCGACAGGCCTCCCTCGAGCAGTACTTC. It encodes CASSRQASLEQYF.